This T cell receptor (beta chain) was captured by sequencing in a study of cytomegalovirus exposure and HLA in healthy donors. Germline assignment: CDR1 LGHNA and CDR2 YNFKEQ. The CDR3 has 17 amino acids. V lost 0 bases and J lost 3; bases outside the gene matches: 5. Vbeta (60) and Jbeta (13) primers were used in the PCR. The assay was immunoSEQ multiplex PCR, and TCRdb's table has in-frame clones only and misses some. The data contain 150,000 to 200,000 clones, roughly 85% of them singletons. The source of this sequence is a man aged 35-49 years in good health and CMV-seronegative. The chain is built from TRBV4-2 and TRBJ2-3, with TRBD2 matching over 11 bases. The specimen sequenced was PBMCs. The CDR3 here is CASSQELTSGTTDTQYF. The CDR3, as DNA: TGTGCCAGCAGCCAAGAGTTGACTAGCGGGACGACAGATACGCAGTATTTT.